This T cell receptor (beta chain) was recovered during a study of PD-1 blockade in classical Hodgkin lymphoma. Findings of the study overall: Healthy donors were reported to have higher baseline TCR diversity than newly diagnosed patients. Patients who responded completely had about the same baseline diversity as newly diagnosed patients.

Brentuximab vedotin exposure varied among the patients, all of whom had relapsed after autologous stem cell transplantation. Libraries were prepared by immunoSEQ multiplex PCR; TCRdb keeps only in-frame clonotypes and omits some of them. The sample holds fewer than 15,000 clones, around nine tenths seen once. A note on this clone: As yet, its antigen is unknown.

V shed 2 bases and J shed 3 bases, with 10 bases lying between them. The CDR3 sequence is 14 residues long. CDR1 is KGHSH and CDR2 is LQKENI in the germline V gene. This TCR was sampled from a human donor with classical Hodgkin lymphoma. Sample: peripheral blood mononuclear cells (PBMCs), taken at baseline. This sequence joins TRBV18 and TRBJ1-2; D gene unclear. Here the CDR3 reads CASSPGNSDYGYTF. The CDR3 DNA follows: TGTGCCAGCTCACCAGGGAACAGCGACTATGGCTACACCTTC.